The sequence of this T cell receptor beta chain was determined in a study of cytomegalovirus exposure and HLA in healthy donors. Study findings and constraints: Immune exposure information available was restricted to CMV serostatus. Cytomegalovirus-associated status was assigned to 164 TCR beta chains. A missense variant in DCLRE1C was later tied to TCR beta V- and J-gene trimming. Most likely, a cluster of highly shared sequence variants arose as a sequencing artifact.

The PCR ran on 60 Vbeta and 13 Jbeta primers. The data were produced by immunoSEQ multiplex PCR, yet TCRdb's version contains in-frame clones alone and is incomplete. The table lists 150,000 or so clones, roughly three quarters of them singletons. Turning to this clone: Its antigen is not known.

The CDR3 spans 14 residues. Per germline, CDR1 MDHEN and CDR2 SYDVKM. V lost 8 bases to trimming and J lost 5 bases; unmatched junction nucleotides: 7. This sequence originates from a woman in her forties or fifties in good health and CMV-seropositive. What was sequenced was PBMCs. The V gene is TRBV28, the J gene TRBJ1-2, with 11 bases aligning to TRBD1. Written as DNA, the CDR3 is TGTGCCAGCGTTGGACAGGGGGCTTTGTATGGCTACACCTTC. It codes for CASVGQGALYGYTF.